This TCR beta chain was retrieved from a study of shared clonotypes between healthy human individuals. In germline, CDR1 is SNHLY, CDR2 FYNNEI. V dropped 6 bases and J dropped 0; count of bases not matched to a gene: 6. This CDR3 comprises 15 residues. A CD45RA+ naive subset and a CD45RA-negative memory subset were split from CD4+ cells. At a deep level, the assay was run. Generated by immunoSEQ multiplex PCR, the TCRdb table keeps only in-frame clones and is missing some. The sample has some 1 million clones; about 80% are singletons. Study results and caveats: Against clonotypes common to all four donors, non-shared ones had lower generation probabilities.

As for this clone: Its antigen is still unknown.

The chain employs TRBV2 and TRBJ1-1; TRBD1 agrees at 8 bases. Sequencing was performed on memory CD4+ T cells sorted from blood. Subset denoted: CD45RA-negative fraction. The TCR was taken from a man aged 18 to 29 in good health. CDR3 sequence: CASRTRQGLNTEAFF. In DNA form, the CDR3 reads TGTGCCAGCAGAACAAGACAGGGGTTGAACACTGAAGCTTTCTTT.